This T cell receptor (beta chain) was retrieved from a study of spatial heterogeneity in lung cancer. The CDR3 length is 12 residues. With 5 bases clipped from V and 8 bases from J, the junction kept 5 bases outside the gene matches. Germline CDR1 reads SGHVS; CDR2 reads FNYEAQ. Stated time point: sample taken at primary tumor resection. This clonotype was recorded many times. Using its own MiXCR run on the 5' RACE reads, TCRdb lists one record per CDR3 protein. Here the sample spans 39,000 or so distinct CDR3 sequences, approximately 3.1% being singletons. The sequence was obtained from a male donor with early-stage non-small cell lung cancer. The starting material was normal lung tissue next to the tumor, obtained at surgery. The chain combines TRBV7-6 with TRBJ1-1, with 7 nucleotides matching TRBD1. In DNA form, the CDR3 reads TGTGCCAGCAGCACATGGACAGGAGAAGCTTTCTTT. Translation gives CASSTWTGEAFF.